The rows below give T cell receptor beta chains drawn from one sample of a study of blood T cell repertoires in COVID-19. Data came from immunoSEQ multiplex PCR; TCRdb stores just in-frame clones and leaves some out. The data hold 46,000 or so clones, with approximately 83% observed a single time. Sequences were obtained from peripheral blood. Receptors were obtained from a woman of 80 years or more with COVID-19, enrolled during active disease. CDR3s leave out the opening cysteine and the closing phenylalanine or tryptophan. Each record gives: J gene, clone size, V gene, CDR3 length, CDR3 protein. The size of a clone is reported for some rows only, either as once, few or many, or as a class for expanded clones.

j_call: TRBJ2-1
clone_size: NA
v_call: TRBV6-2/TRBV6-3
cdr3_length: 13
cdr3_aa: ASSYFGSQNNEQF

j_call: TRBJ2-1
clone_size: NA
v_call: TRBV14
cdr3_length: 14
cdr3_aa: ASSPQREQINNEQF

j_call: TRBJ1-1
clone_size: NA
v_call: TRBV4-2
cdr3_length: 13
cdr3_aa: ASSATTASSTEAF

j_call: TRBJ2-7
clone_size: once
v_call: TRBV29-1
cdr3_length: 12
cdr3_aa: SAKKGQGSYEQY

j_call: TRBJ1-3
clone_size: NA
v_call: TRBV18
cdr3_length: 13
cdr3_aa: ASSPGLLSGNTIY

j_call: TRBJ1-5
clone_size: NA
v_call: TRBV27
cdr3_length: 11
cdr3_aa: ASSFVGQQPQH

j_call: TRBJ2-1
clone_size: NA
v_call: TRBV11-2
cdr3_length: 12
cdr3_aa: ASSRGLYYNEQF

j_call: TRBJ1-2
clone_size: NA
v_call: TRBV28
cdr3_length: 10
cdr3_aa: ASSGEWSGYT

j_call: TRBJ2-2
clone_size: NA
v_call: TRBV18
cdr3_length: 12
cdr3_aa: ASSPPEGIGELF

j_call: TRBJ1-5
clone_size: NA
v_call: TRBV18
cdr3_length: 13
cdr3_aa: ASSSGDSFNQPQH

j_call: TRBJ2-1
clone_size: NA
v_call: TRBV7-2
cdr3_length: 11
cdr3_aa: ASRIAGGNEQF

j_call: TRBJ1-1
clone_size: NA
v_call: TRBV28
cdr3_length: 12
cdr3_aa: ASSRGTGSQAAF

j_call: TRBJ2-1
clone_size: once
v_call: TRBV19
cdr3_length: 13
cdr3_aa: ASSSHSSGYNEQF

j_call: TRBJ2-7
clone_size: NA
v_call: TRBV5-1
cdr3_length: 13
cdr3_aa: ASSWATSGSPEQY

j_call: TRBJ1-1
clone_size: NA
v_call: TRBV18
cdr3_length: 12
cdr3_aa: ASSPKGGVTEAF

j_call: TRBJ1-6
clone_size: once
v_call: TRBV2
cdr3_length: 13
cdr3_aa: ASSEEQPYNSPLH

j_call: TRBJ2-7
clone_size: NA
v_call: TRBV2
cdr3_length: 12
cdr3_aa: ASSDRQAAYEQY

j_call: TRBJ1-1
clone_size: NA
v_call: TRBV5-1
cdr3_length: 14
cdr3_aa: ASSHRTGGGGTEAF

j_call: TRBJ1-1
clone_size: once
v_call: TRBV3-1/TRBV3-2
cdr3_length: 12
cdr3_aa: ASNQGAGDTEAF

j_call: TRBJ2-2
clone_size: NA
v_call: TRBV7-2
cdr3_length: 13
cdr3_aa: ASSWSATGTGELF

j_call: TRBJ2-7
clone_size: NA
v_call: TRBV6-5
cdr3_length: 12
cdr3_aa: ASGSGGLNYEQY

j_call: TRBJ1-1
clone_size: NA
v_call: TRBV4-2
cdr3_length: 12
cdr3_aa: ASSQGLTNTEAF

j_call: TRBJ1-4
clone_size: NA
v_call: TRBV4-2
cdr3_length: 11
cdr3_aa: ANSPRQGGKLF

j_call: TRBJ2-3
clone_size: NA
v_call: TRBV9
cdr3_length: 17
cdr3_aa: ASSPRTSGGALFTDTQY

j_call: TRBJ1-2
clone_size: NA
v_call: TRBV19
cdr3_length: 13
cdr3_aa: ATRGQANGHYGYT

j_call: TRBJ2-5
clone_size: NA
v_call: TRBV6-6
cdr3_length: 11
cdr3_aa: ASSSAPGWTQY

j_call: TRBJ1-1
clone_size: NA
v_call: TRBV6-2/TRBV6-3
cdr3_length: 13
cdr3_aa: ASSYPRQLNTEAF

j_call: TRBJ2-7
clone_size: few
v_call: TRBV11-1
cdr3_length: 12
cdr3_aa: ASSLGGGVYEQY

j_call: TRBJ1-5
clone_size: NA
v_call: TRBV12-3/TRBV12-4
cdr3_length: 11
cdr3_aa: ASTLAGRQPQH

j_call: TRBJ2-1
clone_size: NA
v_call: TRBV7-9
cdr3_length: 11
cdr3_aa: ASSLALANEPF

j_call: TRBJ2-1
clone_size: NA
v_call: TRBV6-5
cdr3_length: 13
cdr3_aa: ASSYTGISYNEQF

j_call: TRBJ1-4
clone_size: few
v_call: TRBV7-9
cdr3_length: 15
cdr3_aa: ASSLWTGGRTNEKLF

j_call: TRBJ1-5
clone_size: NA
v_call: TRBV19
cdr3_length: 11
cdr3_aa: ASSFLDNQPQH

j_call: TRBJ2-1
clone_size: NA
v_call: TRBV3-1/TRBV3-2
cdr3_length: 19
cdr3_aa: ASSQRYSKTGTLSSYNEQF

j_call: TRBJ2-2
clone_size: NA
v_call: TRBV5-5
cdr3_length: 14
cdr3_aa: ASSLAVRGTGGELF

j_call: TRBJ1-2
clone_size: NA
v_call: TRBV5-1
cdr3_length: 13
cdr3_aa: ASSLSPGGDYGYT

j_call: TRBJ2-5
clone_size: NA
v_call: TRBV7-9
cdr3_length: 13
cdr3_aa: ASSSGQGALETQY

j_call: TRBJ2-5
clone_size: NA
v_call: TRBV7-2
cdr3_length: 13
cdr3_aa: ASSLVRGLQETQY

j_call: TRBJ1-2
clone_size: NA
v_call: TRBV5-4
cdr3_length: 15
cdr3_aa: ASSLGPTYRGLYGYT

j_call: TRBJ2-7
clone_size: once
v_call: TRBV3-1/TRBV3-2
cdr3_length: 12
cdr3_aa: ASSQSDRVHEQY

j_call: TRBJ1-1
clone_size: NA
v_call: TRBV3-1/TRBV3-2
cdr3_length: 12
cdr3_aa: ASSPTGVLTEAF

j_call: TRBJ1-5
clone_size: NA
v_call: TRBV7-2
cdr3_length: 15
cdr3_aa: ASSLRGSAGRNQPQH

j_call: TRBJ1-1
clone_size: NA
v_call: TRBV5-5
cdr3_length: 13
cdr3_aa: ASSPSGTPKTGAF

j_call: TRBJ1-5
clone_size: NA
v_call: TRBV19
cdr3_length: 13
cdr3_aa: ASSHRQGLRQPQH

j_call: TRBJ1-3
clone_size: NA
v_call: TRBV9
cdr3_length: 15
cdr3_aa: ASSVSSGALGGNTIY

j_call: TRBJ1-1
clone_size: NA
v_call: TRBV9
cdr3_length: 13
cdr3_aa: ASSAAQGGNTEAF

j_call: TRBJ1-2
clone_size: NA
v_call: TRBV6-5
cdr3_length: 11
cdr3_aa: ASRQTGSYGYT

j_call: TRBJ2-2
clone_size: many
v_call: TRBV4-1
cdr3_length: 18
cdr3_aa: ASSPRTILLRDSSSGELF

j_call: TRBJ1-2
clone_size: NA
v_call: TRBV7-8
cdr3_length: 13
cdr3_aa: ASSSRADTNYGYT

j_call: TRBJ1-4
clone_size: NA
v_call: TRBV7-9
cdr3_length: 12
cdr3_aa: ASSFRQDNEKLF

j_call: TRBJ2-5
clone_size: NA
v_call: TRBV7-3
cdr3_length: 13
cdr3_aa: ASSLRTGGRGTQY

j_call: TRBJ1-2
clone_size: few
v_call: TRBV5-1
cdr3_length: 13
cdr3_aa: ASSLAYSGNYGYT

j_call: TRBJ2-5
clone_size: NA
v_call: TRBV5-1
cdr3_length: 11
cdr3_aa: ASSEGEQETQY

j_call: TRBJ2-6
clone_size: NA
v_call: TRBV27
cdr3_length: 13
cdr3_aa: ASSSPSSGANVLT

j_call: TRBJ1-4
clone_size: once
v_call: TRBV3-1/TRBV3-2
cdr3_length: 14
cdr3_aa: ASSPEGAATNEKLF

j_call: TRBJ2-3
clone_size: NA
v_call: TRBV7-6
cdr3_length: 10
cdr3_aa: ASSPGSDTQY

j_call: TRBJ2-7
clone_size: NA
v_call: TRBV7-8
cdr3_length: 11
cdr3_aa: ASRAGTGTEQY

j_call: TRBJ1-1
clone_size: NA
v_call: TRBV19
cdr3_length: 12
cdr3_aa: ASSPREGTAEAF

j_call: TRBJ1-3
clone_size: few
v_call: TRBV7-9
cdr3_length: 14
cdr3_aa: ASSFPRGISGNTIY

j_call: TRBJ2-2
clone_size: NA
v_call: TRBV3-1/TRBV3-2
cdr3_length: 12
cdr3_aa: ASPTGSGTGELF